These T cell receptor beta chains were read from a single sample in a study of blood T cell repertoires in COVID-19. Here immunoSEQ multiplex PCR was the method, and the copy in TCRdb shows in-frame clones only, minus some. The sample lists 100,000 to 150,000 clones, over 75% seen once, with just over 6.5% in the top ten. The sequenced material came from peripheral blood. The source of these receptors is an elderly man with active or convalescent COVID-19. Each CDR3 is given with its conserved first and last residue. The order of the fields is D gene, V gene, J gene, CDR3 protein. D genes are given only for firm matches.

>.|TRBV6-2/TRBV6-3|TRBJ1-6
CASSYPQVSPLHF
>.|TRBV12-5|TRBJ1-2
CASGLSHGGLGYTF
>.|TRBV5-5|TRBJ1-3
CASHDAGVGNTIYF
>.|TRBV7-8|TRBJ1-2
CASSLTQGNYGYTF
>TRBD1|TRBV5-6|TRBJ1-1
CASKQGLNTEAFF
>.|TRBV5-6|TRBJ1-2
CASSFSTGSLGGYTF
>.|TRBV19|TRBJ2-5
CASRTSGSKETQYF
>.|TRBV6-5|TRBJ1-1
CASSYSVMLNTEAFF
>.|TRBV6-5|TRBJ2-1
CASSYSTGRGEQFF
>.|TRBV30|TRBJ2-7
CAWSSSYEQYF
>TRBD2|TRBV20-1|TRBJ2-1
CSASFSGGTYEQFF
>TRBD1|TRBV6-2/TRBV6-3|TRBJ1-2
CASSHLGQGAFVYGYTF
>TRBD1|TRBV20-1|TRBJ2-7
CSASVSDRSYEQYF
>TRBD1|TRBV19|TRBJ2-3
CASSTHRGSTDTQYF
>.|TRBV10-3|TRBJ1-6
CAISEDSFNSPLHF
>TRBD1|TRBV18|TRBJ2-7
CASSPIDRVRYYEQYF
>.|TRBV10-1|TRBJ1-4
CASTGNEKLFF
>.|TRBV2|TRBJ2-2
CASSLEGGQGGELFF
>.|TRBV10-3|TRBJ2-1
CAISRDIRSYNEQFF
>.|TRBV6-2/TRBV6-3|TRBJ1-5
CASSWRQFSNQPQHF
>TRBD1|TRBV19|TRBJ1-5
CASSMGTARNQPQHF